Listed below are T cell receptor beta chains from one sample, sequenced in a study of naive and memory T cell subsets. MiXCR was run by TCRdb on the UMI-ligation and nested PCR reads, yielding one entry per CDR3 protein. Of more than 95,000 distinct CDR3 sequences listed, about 14% are singletons. What was sequenced was naive CD8+ T cells from blood. Receptors originate from a human donor in good health. Each CDR3 is given with its conserved first and last residue. D genes are given only for firm matches. Only part of the rows carry a size: once, few, many, or a class if the clone is expanded.

cdr3_length,j_call,clone_size,d_call,v_call,cdr3_aa,cdr3_nt
14,TRBJ2-3,NA,NA,TRBV6-6,CASSHALSEDTQYF,TGTGCCAGCAGCCACGCTCTTAGCGAAGATACGCAGTATTTT
12,TRBJ1-5,NA,NA,TRBV10-3,CAISEGNQPQHF,TGTGCCATCAGTGAGGGAAATCAGCCCCAGCATTTT
12,TRBJ2-2,NA,NA,TRBV19,CASRRDAGELFF,TGTGCCAGTAGGCGGGACGCCGGGGAGCTGTTTTTT
12,TRBJ2-3,few,NA,TRBV11-2,CASSSRGDTQYF,TGTGCCAGCAGTTCCAGGGGAGATACGCAGTATTTT
15,TRBJ2-6,few,NA,TRBV19,CASSISVAGANVLTF,TGTGCCAGTAGTATCAGTGTTGCTGGGGCCAACGTCCTGACTTTC
16,TRBJ2-6,many,NA,TRBV6-6,CAGREVDSSGANVLTF,TGTGCCGGACGCGAGGTTGATTCCTCTGGGGCCAACGTCCTGACTTTC
14,TRBJ2-1,NA,TRBD1,TRBV2,CASPRTGRSDEQFF,TGTGCCAGCCCCCGGACAGGGCGTTCCGATGAGCAGTTCTTC
11,TRBJ2-3,few,NA,TRBV2,CASSAMDTQYF,TGTGCCAGCAGCGCCATGGATACGCAGTATTTT
13,TRBJ2-1,few,NA,TRBV5-6,CASTLGAYNEQFF,TGTGCCAGCACCTTGGGAGCCTACAATGAGCAGTTCTTC
14,TRBJ2-7,NA,TRBD2,TRBV20-1,CSASQPGTSYEQYF,TGCAGTGCTAGTCAACCCGGGACTAGTTACGAGCAGTACTTC
12,TRBJ1-2,NA,NA,TRBV7-9,CASSSHRVGYTF,TGTGCCAGCAGCTCCCACAGGGTTGGCTACACCTTC
15,TRBJ2-7,NA,NA,TRBV6-2/TRBV6-3,CASSYSPPSSYKQYF,TGTGCCAGCAGTTACTCGCCTCCCTCCTCCTACAAGCAGTACTTC
13,TRBJ2-1,NA,TRBD2,TRBV29-1,CSVPGTSANEQFF,TGCAGCGTACCCGGGACTAGCGCCAATGAGCAGTTCTTC
13,TRBJ2-7,NA,NA,TRBV20-1,CSAGVESSYEQYF,TGCAGTGCTGGGGTCGAGAGCTCCTACGAGCAGTACTTC
14,TRBJ2-3,NA,TRBD1,TRBV18,CASSTTGGADTQYF,TGTGCCAGCTCAACTACAGGGGGCGCAGATACGCAGTATTTT
12,TRBJ2-5,many,NA,TRBV11-3,CASSRYQETQYF,TGTGCCAGCAGCCGGTACCAAGAGACCCAGTACTTC
13,TRBJ2-7,NA,NA,TRBV6-4,CASSSGEDYEQYF,TGTGCCAGCAGTTCCGGGGAGGACTACGAGCAGTACTTC
16,TRBJ2-3,few,TRBD1,TRBV2,CASSAPGQQFSDTQYF,TGTGCCAGCAGTGCACCGGGACAGCAGTTTTCAGATACGCAGTATTTT
15,TRBJ2-3,few,TRBD2,TRBV20-1,CSAWGTSGATDTQYF,TGCAGTGCTTGGGGGACTAGCGGGGCCACAGATACGCAGTATTTT
13,TRBJ1-2,NA,NA,TRBV29-1,CSVPPGGSYGYTF,TGCAGCGTTCCTCCCGGGGGATCCTATGGCTACACCTTC
16,TRBJ2-7,NA,NA,TRBV15,CATSRDRTQSSYEQYF,TGTGCCACCAGCAGAGATAGGACTCAGAGCTCCTACGAGCAGTACTTC
16,TRBJ1-2,NA,NA,TRBV4-3,CASSQEVDRPNYGYTF,TGCGCCAGCAGCCAAGAAGTAGACCGACCCAACTATGGCTACACCTTC
15,TRBJ2-7,NA,NA,TRBV25-1,CASSEGGGRPYEQYF,TGTGCCAGCAGTGAAGGTGGAGGGAGACCTTACGAGCAGTACTTC
14,TRBJ1-4,NA,TRBD1,TRBV4-2,CASTPDREHEKLFF,TGTGCCAGCACCCCGGACAGGGAGCATGAAAAACTGTTTTTT
15,TRBJ1-5,many,NA,TRBV20-1,CSARDLALLNQPQHF,TGCAGTGCTAGAGATCTCGCCCTCCTGAACCAGCCCCAGCATTTT
14,TRBJ2-7,few,NA,TRBV12-3/TRBV12-4,CASSQTVNAYEQYF,TGTGCCAGCAGCCAGACTGTTAATGCCTACGAGCAGTACTTC
14,TRBJ2-3,few,NA,TRBV5-5,CASSRGPGTDTQYF,TGTGCCAGCAGCAGGGGCCCTGGTACAGATACGCAGTATTTT
12,TRBJ2-1,NA,NA,TRBV4-2,CASRKLGNEQFF,TGTGCCAGCCGAAAACTAGGAAATGAGCAGTTCTTC
15,TRBJ2-1,NA,TRBD2,TRBV4-3,CASSPTSGGGSEQFF,TGCGCCAGCAGCCCAACTAGCGGGGGGGGAAGTGAGCAGTTCTTC
14,TRBJ2-7,NA,NA,TRBV4-2,CASSQEGGIHEQYF,TGTGCCAGCAGCCAAGAAGGGGGGATCCACGAGCAGTACTTC
16,TRBJ1-5,NA,NA,TRBV27,CASSLFSGTRNQPQHF,TGTGCCAGCAGTTTATTTTCAGGGACGCGCAATCAGCCCCAGCATTTT
13,TRBJ2-2,NA,NA,TRBV2,CASREANTGELFF,TGTGCCAGCAGAGAAGCGAACACCGGGGAGCTGTTTTTT
19,TRBJ2-3,NA,NA,TRBV9,CASSVEAQRAPFRTDTQYF,TGTGCCAGCAGCGTAGAGGCCCAGCGGGCCCCTTTTAGGACAGATACGCAGTATTTT
15,TRBJ2-6,NA,NA,TRBV7-9,CASSPRAPGANVLTF,TGTGCCAGCAGCCCTAGGGCACCGGGGGCCAACGTCCTGACTTTC
12,TRBJ2-7,NA,NA,TRBV2,CASRNRPYEQYF,TGTGCCAGCAGAAATCGTCCCTACGAGCAGTACTTC
14,TRBJ1-1,few,NA,TRBV7-6,CASSPGEWGTEAFF,TGTGCCAGCAGCCCAGGGGAGTGGGGCACTGAAGCTTTCTTT
11,TRBJ2-2,many,NA,TRBV29-1,CSVEEAGELFF,TGCAGCGTTGAGGAGGCCGGGGAGCTGTTTTTT
12,TRBJ2-5,many,TRBD1,TRBV13,CASSSQGKTQYF,TGTGCCAGCAGCTCACAGGGGAAGACCCAGTACTTC